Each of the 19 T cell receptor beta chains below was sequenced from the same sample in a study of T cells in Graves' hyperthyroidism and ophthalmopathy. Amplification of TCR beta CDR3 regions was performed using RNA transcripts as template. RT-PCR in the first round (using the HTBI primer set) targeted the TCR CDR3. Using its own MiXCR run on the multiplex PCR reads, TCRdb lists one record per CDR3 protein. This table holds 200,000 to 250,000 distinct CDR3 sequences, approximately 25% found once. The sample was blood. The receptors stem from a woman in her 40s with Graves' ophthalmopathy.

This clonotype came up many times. The CDR3 sequence: CASSEGAPGTGELFF. For the CDR3, the DNA is TGTGCCAGCAGCGAAGGGGCGCCTGGGACCGGGGAGCTGTTTTTT. This chain links TRBV9 with TRBJ2-2; maybe TRBD1 (5 bases). CDR1 and CDR2 from the germline V gene are SGDLS and YYNGEE. Between the trimmed V and J ends, which lost 3 bases and 5 bases, there was a span of 14 bases. The CDR3 runs to 15 residues.

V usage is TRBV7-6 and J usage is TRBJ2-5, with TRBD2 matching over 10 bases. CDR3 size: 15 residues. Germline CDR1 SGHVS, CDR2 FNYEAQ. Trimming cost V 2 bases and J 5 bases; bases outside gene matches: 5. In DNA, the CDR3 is TGTGCCAGCAGCTTACCGAGCGGGGGGGAGGAGACCCAGTACTTC. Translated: CASSLPSGGEETQYF.

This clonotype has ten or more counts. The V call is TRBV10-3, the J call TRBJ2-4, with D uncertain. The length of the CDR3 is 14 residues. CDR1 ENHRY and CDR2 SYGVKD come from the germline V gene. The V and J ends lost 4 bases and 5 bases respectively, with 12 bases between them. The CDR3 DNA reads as TGTGCCATCAGTGTGCACTCCCAGCAAAACATTCAGTACTTC. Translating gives CAISVHSQQNIQYF.

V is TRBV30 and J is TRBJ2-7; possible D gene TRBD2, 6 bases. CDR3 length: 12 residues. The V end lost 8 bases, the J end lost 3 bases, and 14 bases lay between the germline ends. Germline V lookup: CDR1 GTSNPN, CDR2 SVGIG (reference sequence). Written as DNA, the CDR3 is TGTGCCGGACTAAGAGGGGACTACGAGCAGTACTTC. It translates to CAGLRGDYEQYF.

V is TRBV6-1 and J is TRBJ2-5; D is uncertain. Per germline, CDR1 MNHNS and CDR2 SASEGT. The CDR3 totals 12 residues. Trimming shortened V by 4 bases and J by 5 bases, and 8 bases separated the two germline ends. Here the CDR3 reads CASSAKGETQYF. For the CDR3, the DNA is TGTGCCAGCAGTGCAAAAGGGGAGACCCAGTACTTC.

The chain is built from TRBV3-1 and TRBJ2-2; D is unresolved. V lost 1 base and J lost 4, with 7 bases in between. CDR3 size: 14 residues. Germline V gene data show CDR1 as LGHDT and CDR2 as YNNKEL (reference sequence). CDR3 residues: CASSQASGTGELFF. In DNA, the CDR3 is TGTGCCAGCAGCCAAGCGTCCGGCACCGGGGAGCTGTTTTTT.

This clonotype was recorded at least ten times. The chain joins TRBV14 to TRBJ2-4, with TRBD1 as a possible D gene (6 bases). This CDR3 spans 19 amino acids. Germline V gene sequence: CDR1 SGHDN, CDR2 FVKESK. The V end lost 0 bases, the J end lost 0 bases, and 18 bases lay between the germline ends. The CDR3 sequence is CASSQEWGTTDGAKNIQYF. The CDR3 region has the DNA TGTGCCAGCAGCCAAGAGTGGGGGACAACAGATGGAGCCAAAAACATTCAGTACTTC.

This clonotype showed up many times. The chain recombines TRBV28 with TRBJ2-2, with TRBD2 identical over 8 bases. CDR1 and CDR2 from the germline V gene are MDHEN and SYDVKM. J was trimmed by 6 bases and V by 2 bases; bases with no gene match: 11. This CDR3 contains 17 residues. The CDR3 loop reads CASSLGRLAGYSGELFF. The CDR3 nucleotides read TGTGCCAGCAGTTTAGGACGTCTAGCGGGCTACTCCGGGGAGCTGTTTTTT.

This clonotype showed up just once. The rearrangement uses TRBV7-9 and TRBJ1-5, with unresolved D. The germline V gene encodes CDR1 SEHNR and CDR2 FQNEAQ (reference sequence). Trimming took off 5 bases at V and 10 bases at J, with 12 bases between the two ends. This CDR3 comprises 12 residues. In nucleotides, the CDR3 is TGTGCCAGCAGCACGGACCGTCTACCCCAGCATTTT. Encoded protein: CASSTDRLPQHF.

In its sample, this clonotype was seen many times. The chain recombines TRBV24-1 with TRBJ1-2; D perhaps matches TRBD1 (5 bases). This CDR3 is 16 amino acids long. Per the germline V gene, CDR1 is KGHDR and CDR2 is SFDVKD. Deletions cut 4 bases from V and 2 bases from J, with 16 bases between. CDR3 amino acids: CATSEEDPGRNYGYTF. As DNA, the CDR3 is TGTGCCACCAGTGAAGAAGACCCGGGACGAAACTATGGCTACACCTTC.

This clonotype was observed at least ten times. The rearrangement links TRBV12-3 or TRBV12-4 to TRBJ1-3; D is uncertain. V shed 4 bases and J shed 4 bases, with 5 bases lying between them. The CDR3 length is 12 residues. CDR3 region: CASSSGGNTIYF. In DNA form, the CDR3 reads TGTGCCAGCAGTTCGGGAGGAAACACCATATATTTT.

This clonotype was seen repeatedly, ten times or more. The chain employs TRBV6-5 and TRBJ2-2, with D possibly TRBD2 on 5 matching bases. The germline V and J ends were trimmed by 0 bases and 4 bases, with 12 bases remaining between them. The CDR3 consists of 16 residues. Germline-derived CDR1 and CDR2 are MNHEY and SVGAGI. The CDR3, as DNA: TGTGCCAGCAGTTACTCGGGAGTAGGATCCACCGGGGAGCTGTTTTTT. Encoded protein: CASSYSGVGSTGELFF.

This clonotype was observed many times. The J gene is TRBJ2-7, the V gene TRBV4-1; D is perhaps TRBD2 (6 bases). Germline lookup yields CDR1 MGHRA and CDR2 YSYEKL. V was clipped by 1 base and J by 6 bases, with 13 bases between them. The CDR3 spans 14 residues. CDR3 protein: CASSQVTSFSEQYF. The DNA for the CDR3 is TGCGCCAGCAGCCAAGTCACTAGCTTCTCCGAGCAGTACTTC.

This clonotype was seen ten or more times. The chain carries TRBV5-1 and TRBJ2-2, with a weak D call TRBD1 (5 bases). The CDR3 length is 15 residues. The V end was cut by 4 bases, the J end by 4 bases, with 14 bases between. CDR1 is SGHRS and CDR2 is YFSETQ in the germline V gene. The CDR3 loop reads CASSKQDIGTGELFF. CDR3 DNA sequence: TGCGCCAGCAGCAAGCAGGACATCGGCACCGGGGAGCTGTTTTTT.

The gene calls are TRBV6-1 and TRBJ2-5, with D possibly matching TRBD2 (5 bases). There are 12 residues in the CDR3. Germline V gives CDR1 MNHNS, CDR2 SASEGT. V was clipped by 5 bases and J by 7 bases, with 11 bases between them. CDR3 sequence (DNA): TGTGCCAGCAGTCAGCCGAGGGTGACCCAGTACTTC. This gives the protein CASSQPRVTQYF.

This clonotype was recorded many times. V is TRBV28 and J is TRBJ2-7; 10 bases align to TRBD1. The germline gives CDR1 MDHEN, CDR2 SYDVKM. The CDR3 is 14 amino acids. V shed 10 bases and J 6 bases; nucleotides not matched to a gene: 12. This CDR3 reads CATQWDRGLGEQYF. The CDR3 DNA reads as TGTGCCACCCAATGGGACAGGGGTTTAGGCGAGCAGTACTTC.

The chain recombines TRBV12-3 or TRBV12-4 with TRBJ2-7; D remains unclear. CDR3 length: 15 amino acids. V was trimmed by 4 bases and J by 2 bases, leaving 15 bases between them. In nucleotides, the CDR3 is TGTGCCAGCAGTTCGAAGGCGGACGTACCCTACGAGCAGTACTTC. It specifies CASSSKADVPYEQYF.

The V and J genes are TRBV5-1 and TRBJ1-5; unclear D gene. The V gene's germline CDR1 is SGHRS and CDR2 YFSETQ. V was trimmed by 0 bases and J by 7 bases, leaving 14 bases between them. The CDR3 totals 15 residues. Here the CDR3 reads CASSLGSGSGQPQHF. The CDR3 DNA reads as TGCGCCAGCAGCTTGGGATCGGGATCGGGACAGCCCCAGCATTTT.

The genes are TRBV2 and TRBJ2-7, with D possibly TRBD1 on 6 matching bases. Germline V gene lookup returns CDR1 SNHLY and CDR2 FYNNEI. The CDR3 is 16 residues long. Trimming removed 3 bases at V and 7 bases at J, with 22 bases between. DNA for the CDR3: TGTGCCAGCAGTGAGAGTGGAGACAGGCGCGCGTGGGAGCAGTACTTC. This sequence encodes CASSESGDRRAWEQYF.